The clone carrying this T cell receptor (beta chain) was found many times. A junction boundary mismatches the germline segment, possibly from a read error. The CDR3 consists of 12 residues. The germline CDR1 and CDR2 sequences are MNHEY and SMNVEV (reference sequence). TCRdb fed the 5' RACE reads into MiXCR, producing one record per CDR3 protein. The sample has over 450,000 distinct CDR3 sequences; 20% are singletons. This entry is derived from a study of T-cell memory formation after mild COVID-19. The sequence derives from an adult woman who had mild COVID-19 (a few samples of this study predate the infection). Cell type and time point are not known. The rearrangement joins TRBV27 to TRBJ2-3; D is unresolved. Sequencing was performed on PBMCs or a T cell subset sorted from them (not recorded which). CDR3 sequence (DNA): TGCGCCAGCAGCCAACGCACGGATACGCAGTATTTT. Amino acid sequence: CASSQRTDTQYF.